This TCR beta chain was identified in a study of beta chain features in type 1 diabetes. Study findings and constraints: Cells with high TCR expression could be over-represented when cDNA is sequenced.

V was cut by 5 bases and J by 0 bases, with 17 bases left in between. CDR1 is ENHRY, CDR2 SYGVKD, per germline. The CDR3 runs to 16 residues. Sorting with CD45RO/CCR7/CD25/CD127/CD95/CD27 yielded naive, central memory, regulatory and stem-like memory CD4+ cells. Every isolated RNA sample was fully reverse transcribed, so sequencing captured expressed TCRB transcripts. The table came from immunoSEQ multiplex PCR; TCRdb's copy has only in-frame clones and leaves some out. The data contain about 360,000 clones, 10% to 15% of them singletons. This clone has more than one count but fewer than ten. No antigen is known for it.

The specimen was naive CD4+ T cells from blood. This chain links TRBV10-3 with TRBJ2-7; perhaps TRBD1 as D (6 bases). The sequence was collected from a man in his late teens or twenties in good health. The CDR3 spells CAISSTLLQGSYEQYF. CDR3 bases: TGTGCCATCAGTTCCACACTTCTACAGGGCTCCTACGAGCAGTACTTC.